This T cell receptor beta chain was sequenced during a study of blood T cells in healthy people across ages (dated by TCRdb to between 2015 and 2016). In the study overall: Template switching captured roughly one uniquely barcoded TCR beta cDNA molecule per two T cells in model experiments. Using deep sequencing normalized with unique cDNA molecular identifiers, the study measured how TCR beta repertoire diversity changes with age. Donors were grouped into four age groups: young (average approximately 15 years), middle-aged (39), aged (62) and long-lived (82). Donors of different ages were randomly distributed across sequencing lanes to avoid experimental bias. The study analyzed two additional independent replicas of 1 million unique cDNA reads from the same blood draw for two donors, one aged 18 to 30 and one aged 80 or older. The paper's findings and limits, for the study overall: Observed TCR beta diversity per million T cells fell roughly linearly with age, and a significant reduction was already apparent by age roughly 40. The long-lived group showed more naive CD4+ T cells, fewer expanded clones and increased TCR diversity than the aged group, suggesting age selection. Donor CMV infection status was unknown, potentially confounding age-related changes in expanded clonotypes. Bulk unsorted PBMC profiling prevented conclusive comparison of naive and antigen-experienced compartments. Estimates of total diversity based on one million sequenced T cells were regarded as lower bounds and as underestimates. There was a strong correlation between observed TCR beta diversity and the percentage of naive T cells measured by flow cytometry.

The approximately 40 donors, aged roughly 6 to 100 years, were systemically healthy Caucasian individuals from Russia. Roughly 11 milliliters of peripheral blood were drawn from each donor into EDTA-treated Vacutainer tubes. Ficoll-Paque density-gradient centrifugation was used to isolate PBMCs, with at least 7 million per sample. Total RNA was extracted from PBMCs with Trizol reagent, with at least 6 micrograms obtained per sample. For every donor, flow cytometry on a PBMC aliquot measured the percentage of naive CD45RAhigh/CD27high T cells. Remarks on this clonotype: Its target antigen remains unknown. No qualities accompany the bases; no much larger clone lies one base away.

CDR1 SGHNT and CDR2 YENEEA were looked up in the germline V gene. At the junction V is shortened by 3 bases and J by 2 bases; bases outside the gene matches: 19. The CDR3 runs 20 amino acids, cysteine and phenylalanine included. Just CDR3 DNA is preserved here, 60 bases in frame from base 1. The method behind the library was 5' RACE. Reads for this sample came from an Illumina HiSeq 2500. The second PCR ran for roughly 7 to 12 cycles and used a J-beta primer mix along with a sample-barcoded 5' primer. Each TCR beta cDNA molecule received a unique molecular identifier from a template-switch 5' adaptor carrying 12 random nucleotides. At least 2.5 million CDR3-containing paired-end reads were obtained from each sample. The Mint cDNA synthesis kit, primed by a TRBC-specific oligonucleotide, was used to synthesize first-strand cDNA from all RNA. All cDNA was treated with uracil-DNA glycosylase and then went through a first 18-cycle PCR with the universal primers M1SS and BC2_uni_R. In the source study's methods: Normalization of each sample was performed by random selection of 1 million high-quality reads, each carrying a distinct molecular identifier. Instead of being binned into consensus sequences, reads with shared molecular identifiers were discarded. MiTCR, set to a Q25 quality threshold and the strictest error-elimination algorithm, was used for CDR3 identification, clonotype clustering and error correction. Lower-bound total TCR beta diversity was estimated with a nonparametric unseen species model using Euler transformation. Through fastp at Q25 and MiXCR, TCRdb rebuilt clones from the public reads, retaining in-frame beta chains. All rows with the same CDR3 protein become a single entry with the most common DNA and genes. These V and J calls are TCRdb output, not the study's own analysis. This sample lists 650,000 to 1,000,000 distinct CDR3 sequences; around 50% were detected once. The leading ten clones occupy roughly 18% of the sample.

Input material: blood. The receptor chain draws on TRBV11-3 and TRBJ2-3; the junction holds 8 bases that match TRBD2. This TCR came from an elderly man in good health. The nucleotides read TGTGCCAGCAGCTTTGGCGAGCGTCTCGGGCTAGCGGGCTTCACAGATACGCAGTATTTT. This sequence encodes CASSFGERLGLAGFTDTQYF.